Given below is one TCR beta chain in context. The sample comes from a study of TIL therapy for anti-PD-1-resistant metastatic lung cancer. Study background: Tumors carried a median about 1.5 non-synonymous mutations per megabase.

Described time point: pre-treatment sample, taken before nivolumab and TIL therapy. The germline V and J ends were trimmed by 4 bases and 2 bases, with 6 bases remaining between them. CDR3 length equals 11 residues. The germline V gene has CDR1 SQVTM and CDR2 ANQGSEA. The immunoSEQ assay was v3. Survey-level samples got around 2.1 million read pairs; deep-level samples got 5-6 million. Using immunoSEQ multiplex PCR, the repertoire was profiled, and TCRdb retains in-frame clones only, with some absent. This table holds about 49,000 clones, around 80% found once. The gene calls are TRBV29-1 and TRBJ2-7; tentative D call: TRBD1 (5 bases). The clonotype originates from a man aged 70 or older with non-small cell lung cancer. The sequenced sample was blood, obtained at baseline. CDR3 in amino acids: CSVAGPYEQYF. CDR3 bases: TGCAGCGTTGCAGGGCCCTACGAGCAGTACTTC.